What follows are 2 T cell receptor beta chains derived from one specimen sequenced in a study of cytomegalovirus exposure and HLA in healthy donors. PCR primers comprised 60 Vbeta and 13 Jbeta primers. Produced via immunoSEQ multiplex PCR; TCRdb's table is partial and in-frame only. Among 160,000 or so clones listed, approximately 75% were seen once. The sample taken for sequencing was PBMCs. These receptors all stem from a man aged 25-45 years in good health and CMV-seropositive.

This chain links TRBV30 with TRBJ2-2; 7 bases map to TRBD1. Per germline, CDR1 GTSNPN and CDR2 SVGIG (reference sequence). The CDR3 has 15 amino acids. V gave up 3 bases and J gave up 0 bases; unmatched junction bases: 4. CDR3 region: CAWRAGTANTGELFF. CDR3 DNA sequence: TGTGCCTGGAGAGCCGGGACAGCGAACACCGGGGAGCTGTTTTTT. The full variable domain, completed using reference TRBV30 and TRBJ2-2, is SQTIHQWPATLVQPVGSPLSLECTVEGTSNPNLYWYRQAAGRGLQLLFYSVGIGQISSEVPQNLSASRPQDRQFILSSKKLLLSDSGFYLCAWRAGTANTGELFFGEGSRLTVL.

This clone was counted a single time. The chain joins TRBV4-1 to TRBJ2-2, with D perhaps matching TRBD1 (6 bases). The CDR3 runs to 14 residues. V was cut by 10 bases and J by 5 bases, with 17 bases left in between. Germline V CDR1 and CDR2: MGHRA, YSYEKL. CDR3 in amino acids: CATGRGGGTGELFF. In DNA form, the CDR3 reads TGCGCCACCGGTCGTGGGGGCGGAACCGGGGAGCTGTTTTTT.